These 8 T cell receptor beta chains originate from one sample sequenced in a study of T cells in Graves' hyperthyroidism and ophthalmopathy. RNA transcripts yielded amplified TCR beta CDR3 regions. The primer set for the first-round RT-PCR of the TCR CDR3 was HTBI. TCRdb called the multiplex PCR reads again in MiXCR, with one record for every CDR3 protein. The table has some 460,000 distinct CDR3 sequences, around 16% seen once. Sequencing used blood. The receptors here all came from a young woman with Graves' hyperthyroidism.

Many counts were recorded for this clonotype. CDR3 region: CASKTDRVNYGYTF. The DNA of the CDR3 is TGTGCCAGCAAAACGGACAGGGTCAACTATGGCTACACCTTC. J is TRBJ1-2 and V is TRBV6-1; TRBD1 aligns across 8 bases. With V trimmed by 7 bases and J by 2 bases, 6 bases remained unmatched. Germline values: CDR1 MNHNS, CDR2 SASEGT. The CDR3 sequence is 14 residues long.

This clonotype occurred many times. The rearrangement joins TRBV28 to TRBJ2-7, with 10 positions matching TRBD2. CDR1 MDHEN and CDR2 SYDVKM come from the germline V gene. The CDR3 loop spans 11 amino acids. The CDR3 loop is CVSGGNYEQYF. The CDR3 DNA reads TGTGTTAGCGGGGGGAACTACGAGCAGTACTTC.

This clonotype has ten or more counts. CDR3 bases: TGTGCCACCAGTGATTTGGGGGACGGCTACACCTTC. Its translation: CATSDLGDGYTF. The chain combines TRBV24-1 with TRBJ1-2; D perhaps matches TRBD1 (5 bases). The germline CDR1 and CDR2 sequences are KGHDR and SFDVKD. Trimming removed 0 bases at V and 8 bases at J, with 6 bases between. The CDR3 has 12 residues.

This clonotype was detected ten times or more. The chain couples TRBV29-1 to TRBJ2-1; D possibly matches TRBD1 or TRBD2 (5 bases each). The V gene's germline CDR1 is SQVTM and CDR2 ANQGSEA. CDR3 size: 13 residues. The CDR3 is CCTGARETNEQFF. The CDR3 DNA follows: TGCTGTACCGGGGCACGGGAAACCAATGAGCAGTTCTTC.

The table lists this clonotype with many counts. This rearrangement joins TRBV2 to TRBJ2-1; D remains ambiguous. CDR3 size: 12 residues. In germline, CDR1 is SNHLY, CDR2 FYNNEI. V gave up 8 bases and J gave up 2 bases, with 7 bases separating them. The CDR3 region has the DNA TGTGCCAGCGGTATGGCCTACAATGAGCAGTTCTTC. Its translation is CASGMAYNEQFF.

This clonotype was observed many times. The chain has TRBV27 and TRBJ2-7; 7 nucleotides match TRBD2. V trimming: 2 bases; J trimming: 5 bases; junction bases outside the gene matches: 9. Germline CDR1 reads MNHEY; CDR2 reads SMNVEV (reference sequence). The CDR3 extends over 15 amino acids. In DNA form, the CDR3 reads TGTGCCAGCAGTTTAGGGTGGGGGGGGGTCAACGAGCAGTACTTC. Protein product: CASSLGWGGVNEQYF.

This clonotype was picked up many times. This sequence joins TRBV6-1 and TRBJ2-1, with TRBD2 matching 14 bases. The CDR3 loop spans 21 amino acids. Germline V gene lookup returns CDR1 MNHNS and CDR2 SASEGT. The ends lost 5 bases at V and 3 bases at J; junction bases unmatched: 18. CDR3 nucleotide sequence: TGTGCCAGCAGTTATCTCCTCGGGACTAGCGGGAGTCTCCTACGCTACAATGAGCAGTTCTTC. Protein sequence: CASSYLLGTSGSLLRYNEQFF.

V is TRBV4-1 and J is TRBJ2-7, with a weak D call TRBD2 (5 bases). This CDR3 region has 13 residues. V lost 4 bases and J lost 7, with 14 bases in between. CDR1 is MGHRA, CDR2 YSYEKL, per germline. As DNA, the CDR3 is TGCGCCAGCAGCCGAATTCCGACGGGGGAGCAGTACTTC. The encoded protein is CASSRIPTGEQYF.